These 17 T cell receptor beta chains originate from one sample sequenced in a study of T cells after yellow fever vaccination. MiXCR, applied by TCRdb to the 5' RACE reads, yields one record per CDR3 protein. The sample includes about 320,000 distinct CDR3 sequences, over 3.5% seen only once; the top ten take approximately 19%. Specimen: PBMCs, collected 15 days after the yellow fever booster vaccination. The receptors were gathered from a man younger than 35 who received the YFV17D yellow fever vaccine.

This clonotype was seen a few times. This chain uses TRBV5-4 with TRBJ2-5, with 10 positions matching TRBD1. The V gene's germline CDR1 is SGHNT and CDR2 YYREEE (reference sequence). CDR3 length: 15 residues. The V and J ends lost 4 bases and 3 bases, in that order; junction bases with no gene match: 6. As DNA, the CDR3 is TGTGCCAGCAGCATCCTGGACAGGGGGGAAGAGACCCAGTACTTC. Encoded protein: CASSILDRGEETQYF.

There are a few counts of this clonotype. This chain connects TRBV25-1 to TRBJ2-5; no definite D call. Germline V gene sequence: CDR1 MGHDK, CDR2 SYGVNS. The CDR3 extends over 13 amino acids. V shed 3 bases and J shed 5 bases, with 10 bases lying between them. For the CDR3, the DNA is TGTGCCAGCAGTGAGTCAGGTTGGGAGACCCAGTACTTC. As protein: CASSESGWETQYF. The full variable domain, its missing parts supplied by reference TRBV25-1 and TRBJ2-5, is EADIYQTPRYLVIGTGKKITLECSQTMGHDKMYWYQQDPGMELHLIHYSYGVNSTEKGDLSSESTVSRIRTEHFPLTLESARPSHTSQYLCASSESGWETQYFGPGTRLLVL.

This clonotype showed up just a few times. The chain carries TRBV18 and TRBJ2-5, with D possibly TRBD2 on 5 matching bases. CDR1 and CDR2 (germline): KGHSH, LQKENI. Between the trimmed V and J ends, which lost 0 bases and 7 bases, there was a span of 12 bases. CDR3 size: 14 residues. CDR3 nucleotides: TGTGCCAGCTCACCACCGGGGTATGGAGGGACCCAGTACTTC. This translates into CASSPPGYGGTQYF.

This clonotype came up a few times. The chain is built from TRBV18 and TRBJ2-1; 8 bases are a match to TRBD2. The CDR3 spans 15 residues. V lost 1 base, J lost 4 bases, and 3 bases stayed unmatched. CDR1 is KGHSH, CDR2 LQKENI, per germline. CDR3 residues: CASSPQRGPYNEQFF. CDR3 DNA: TGTGCCAGCTCACCACAGCGGGGGCCGTACAATGAGCAGTTCTTC.

This clonotype was seen at least ten times. The gene calls are TRBV29-1 and TRBJ2-2; the D gene is possibly TRBD1 (6 bases). Per germline, CDR1 SQVTM and CDR2 ANQGSEA. Trimming left V 4 bases short and J 7 bases short, with 16 bases between. CDR3 length: 14 residues. In nucleotides, the CDR3 is TGCAGCGTTGGACGGCGCTTAGGGGGCGGGGAGCTGTTTTTT. Its translation: CSVGRRLGGGELFF.

V and J are TRBV14 and TRBJ1-2; D call uncertain. With 0 bases removed from V and 7 bases from J, the gap between germline ends came to 15 bases. Germline values: CDR1 SGHDN, CDR2 FVKESK. The CDR3 has 15 residues. As DNA, the CDR3 is TGTGCCAGCAGCCAAGACGGGATGTTGGGTGGTGGCTACACCTTC. Amino acid sequence: CASSQDGMLGGGYTF.

This clonotype was seen many times. The chain joins TRBV4-1 to TRBJ1-5, with D uncertain. The CDR3 has 15 amino acids. V lost 4 bases and J lost 0, with 10 bases in between. Germline V CDR1 and CDR2: MGHRA, YSYEKL. This CDR3 reads CASSPRAVSNQPQHF. The CDR3 nucleotides are TGCGCCAGCAGCCCCCGGGCCGTTAGCAATCAGCCCCAGCATTTT.

The sample holds many counts of this clonotype. The genes are TRBV28 and TRBJ1-5, with unresolved D. V shed 3 bases and J shed 5 bases, with 8 bases lying between them. The CDR3 contains 13 residues. Germline V CDR1 and CDR2: MDHEN, SYDVKM. Here the CDR3 reads CASSLIRDQPQHF. CDR3 DNA: TGTGCCAGCAGTTTGATTAGGGATCAGCCCCAGCATTTT.

This clonotype was seen many times. The chain employs TRBV7-2 and TRBJ1-5; D unresolved. The CDR3 covers 14 residues. Trimming took off 5 bases at V and 3 bases at J, with 11 bases between the two ends. Germline CDR1 reads SGHTA; CDR2 reads FQGNSA. For the CDR3, the DNA is TGTGCCAGCAGCCTCAGCGGTGACAATCAGCCCCAGCATTTT. This encodes CASSLSGDNQPQHF.

Only a few counts were recorded for this clonotype. The chain recombines TRBV11-2 with TRBJ2-5; 8 bases fit TRBD2. The CDR3 sequence is 13 residues long. Germline V lookup: CDR1 SGHAT, CDR2 FQNNGV. The V segment lost 5 bases and the J segment 6 bases; nucleotides outside the gene matches: 5. The CDR3 sequence is CASSPGLDQTQYF. CDR3 nucleotide sequence: TGTGCCAGCAGCCCGGGACTAGACCAGACCCAGTACTTC.

In this sample, this clonotype turned up a few times. The chain employs TRBV29-1 and TRBJ1-4; D may be TRBD1 (5 bases). Germline values: CDR1 SQVTM, CDR2 ANQGSEA. This CDR3 is 13 amino acids long. V was cut by 5 bases and J by 8 bases, with 15 bases left in between. In DNA form, the CDR3 reads TGCAGCGTTTCCAGGGTTGAGGGAGAAAAACTGTTTTTT. Amino acids: CSVSRVEGEKLFF. The variable domain in full, with the rest retrieved from reference TRBV29-1 and TRBJ1-4, is SAVISQKPSRDICQRGTSLTIQCQVDSQVTMMFWYRQQPGQSLTLIATANQGSEATYESGFVIDKFPISRPNLTFSTLTVSNMSPEDSSIYLCSVSRVEGEKLFFGSGTQLSVL.

This clonotype has ten or more counts. The chain employs TRBV5-1 and TRBJ2-5, with D possibly matching TRBD1 (7 bases). The germline V gene encodes CDR1 SGHRS and CDR2 YFSETQ. V was pared by 4 bases and J by 2 bases, with 15 bases between. CDR3 size: 15 residues. The CDR3 here is CASSPGARGQETQYF. In DNA, the CDR3 is TGCGCCAGCAGCCCGGGGGCCAGGGGGCAAGAGACCCAGTACTTC.

This clonotype was found many times. Here the CDR3 reads CASSLVDLGNQPQHF. DNA of the CDR3: TGTGCCAGCAGTTTAGTGGACCTTGGCAATCAGCCCCAGCATTTT. The gene calls are TRBV12-3 or TRBV12-4 and TRBJ1-5; D remains ambiguous. V lost 1 base, J lost 2 bases, and 9 bases lay in between. The CDR3 has 15 residues.

This clonotype has at least ten counts. The chain combines TRBV10-3 with TRBJ1-1; no reliable D call. The V gene's germline CDR1 is ENHRY and CDR2 SYGVKD. V lost 3 bases and J lost 1, with 6 bases in between. This CDR3 has 13 amino acids. CDR3 nucleotides: TGTGCCATCAGTGAATTTGAGAACACTGAAGCTTTCTTT. Protein: CAISEFENTEAFF.

The chain couples TRBV5-1 to TRBJ1-1; 7 bases are shared with TRBD1. After removal of 3 bases from V and 0 bases from J, the junction contained 5 bases not matched to a gene. CDR1 SGHRS and CDR2 YFSETQ come from the germline V gene. The CDR3 has 15 amino acids. This CDR3 reads CASSYRQGLNTEAFF. The CDR3 DNA is TGCGCCAGCAGCTACAGACAGGGACTGAACACTGAAGCTTTCTTT.

This clonotype was picked up many times. J is TRBJ2-1 and V is TRBV5-1, with D uncertain. V was clipped by 5 bases and J by 6 bases, with 6 bases between them. The CDR3 covers 11 residues. Germline CDR1 is SGHRS and CDR2 is YFSETQ. The CDR3 sequence is CASSSPNEQFF. Here the CDR3 DNA reads TGCGCCAGCAGTTCCCCCAATGAGCAGTTCTTC.

The V and J genes are TRBV4-3 and TRBJ2-5; the D gene is possibly TRBD2 (5 bases). The CDR3 length is 13 residues. CDR1 and CDR2 from the germline V gene are LGHNA and YSLEER. V was clipped by 0 bases and J by 9 bases, with 11 bases between them. CDR3 DNA sequence: TGCGCCAGCAGCCAAGAAATCGGGGTACCCCAGTACTTC. Residues: CASSQEIGVPQYF.